Presented here are 20 T cell receptor beta chains from one specimen sequenced in a study of vaccination and CD4 T cells after COVID-19. Cultured CD4+ T cell DNA underwent sequencing with the Oncomine TCR Beta short-read assay. TCRdb fed the PCR reads into MiXCR, producing one record per CDR3 protein. This sample has approximately 20,000 distinct CDR3 sequences, with approximately 31% found just once. The antigens for these receptors are not known. Described treatment: 10-day PBMC culture with coronavirus spike peptide pools or control peptides (ViraFEST assay). What was sequenced was cultured CD4+ T cells from blood. The receptors were sampled from a human donor with COVID-19.

This clonotype has a handful of counts. The CDR3 DNA is TGTGCCAGCAAAATCAGGGGCGGGGGACTGTTTTTT. Translating it yields CASKIRGGGLFF. The rearrangement joins TRBV7-2 to TRBJ1-4; possibly TRBD1 for D (6 bases). V dropped 7 bases and J dropped 13 bases, with 16 bases sitting between them. The V gene's germline CDR1 is SGHTA and CDR2 FQGNSA. The CDR3 consists of 12 residues.

In the case of this clonotype: One end of the junction fails to match germline, which may point to a read error. This chain joins TRBV7-2 and TRBJ1-3; 8 nucleotides agree with TRBD1. The CDR3 runs 14 residues. Germline loops: CDR1 SGHTA, CDR2 FQGNSA. The CDR3 loop is CASRPDRAGNTTYF. Written as DNA, the CDR3 is TGTGCCAGCAGACCGGACAGGGCTGGAAACACCACATATTTT.

The chain combines TRBV19 with TRBJ2-3, with no clear D. Germline V gene sequence: CDR1 LNHDA, CDR2 SQIVND (reference sequence). The ends were cut back, 1 base at V and 6 bases at J, with 8 bases in the middle. This CDR3 is 13 amino acids long. The CDR3 nucleotides read TGTGCCAGTAGTATAGGCACTACCGATACGCAGTATTTT. This codes for CASSIGTTDTQYF.

The chain couples TRBV28 to TRBJ2-3; D gene ambiguous. Trimming cost V 2 bases and J 2 bases, with 11 bases left between them. The CDR3 spans 15 residues. Germline CDR1 is MDHEN and CDR2 is SYDVKM. CDR3 sequence (DNA): TGTGCCAGCAGTTTAGGCCGTAGAGCCACAGATACGCAGTATTTT. This gives the protein CASSLGRRATDTQYF.

J is TRBJ2-7 and V is TRBV7-9; D is unclear. The CDR3 loop spans 13 amino acids. Germline loops: CDR1 SEHNR, CDR2 FQNEAQ (reference sequence). V was shortened by 5 bases and J by 2 bases, with 10 bases between the two germline ends. The CDR3 here is CASSPDLAYEQYF. DNA of the CDR3: TGTGCCAGCAGCCCAGACCTGGCCTACGAGCAGTACTTC.

This clonotype was recorded a few times. V gene TRBV7-6 combines with J gene TRBJ1-6; D is uncertain. The V and J ends lost 1 base and 10 bases respectively, with 20 bases between them. The CDR3 has 17 residues. The germline V gene has CDR1 SGHVS and CDR2 FNYEAQ. In nucleotides, the CDR3 is TGTGCCAGCAGCTTAGATGTGGCCACAAGCATAAGATCACCCCTCCACTTT. The encoded protein is CASSLDVATSIRSPLHF. Filled out from reference TRBV7-6 and TRBJ1-6, the complete variable domain reads GAGVSQSPRYKVTKRGQDVALRCDPISGHVSLYWYRQALGQGPEFLTYFNYEAQQDKSGLPNDRFSAERPEGSISTLTIQRTEQRDSAMYRCASSLDVATSIRSPLHFGNGTRLTVT.

This clonotype turned up a few times. This chain connects TRBV27 to TRBJ2-4; a possible D gene is TRBD1 (6 bases). Trimming stripped 8 bases from V and 0 bases from J, with 14 bases between. The CDR3 has 15 residues. The germline gives CDR1 MNHEY, CDR2 SMNVEV (reference sequence). The CDR3 region is CASSGTPIAKNIQYF. The CDR3 DNA reads TGTGCCAGCTCCGGGACACCTATAGCCAAAAACATTCAGTACTTC.

V is TRBV20-1 and J is TRBJ2-7; a possible D gene is TRBD2 (5 bases). The CDR3 loop spans 14 amino acids. Germline CDR1 and CDR2: DFQATT and SNEGSKA (reference sequence). The V end lost 3 bases, the J end lost 0 bases, and 12 bases lay between the germline ends. CDR3 residues: CSARVSGSSYEQYF. The CDR3 DNA sequence: TGCAGTGCTAGGGTCAGCGGAAGCTCCTACGAGCAGTACTTC.

The gene calls are TRBV4-3 and TRBJ1-2; 9 bases are shared with TRBD1. Trimming took 0 bases from V and 4 from J; bases not matched to a gene: 6. The CDR3 totals 16 residues. Germline lookup yields CDR1 LGHNA and CDR2 YSLEER. For the CDR3, the DNA is TGCGCCAGCAGCCAAGATACAGGGGGCGTCCCCTATGGCTACACCTTC. Protein: CASSQDTGGVPYGYTF.

The chain has TRBV7-2 and TRBJ2-3, with 14 positions matching TRBD2. This CDR3 contains 16 residues. The germline V gene encodes CDR1 SGHTA and CDR2 FQGNSA. V dropped 5 bases and J dropped 4; count of bases not matched to a gene: 5. CDR3 sequence (DNA): TGTGCCAGCAGCAAGACTAGCGGGGGGGTGTCAGATACGCAGTATTTT. This encodes CASSKTSGGVSDTQYF. Full variable domain (outside the CDR3, taken from reference TRBV7-2 and TRBJ2-3): GAGVSQSPSNKVTEKGKDVELRCDPISGHTALYWYRQSLGQGLEFLIYFQGNSAPDKSGLPSDRFSAERTGGSVSTLTIQRTQQEDSAVYLCASSKTSGGVSDTQYFGPGTRLTVL.

This clonotype has a handful of counts. The CDR3, as DNA: TGTGCCAGCAGTAAAACCAACAGGGGGGGCGAGCAGTACTTC. It encodes CASSKTNRGGEQYF. This chain connects TRBV6-1 to TRBJ2-7; weak D call: TRBD1 (8 bases). V lost 5 bases and J lost 6, with 17 bases in between. Per the germline V gene, CDR1 is MNHNS and CDR2 is SASEGT. The CDR3 is 14 amino acids.

This clonotype was picked up a small number of times. J is TRBJ1-1 and V is TRBV6-1; D might be TRBD1 (6 bases). The V end was cut by 7 bases, the J end by 1 base, with 22 bases between. Germline loops: CDR1 MNHNS, CDR2 SASEGT. The CDR3 loop spans 17 amino acids. CDR3 region: CASNPRKKTTGNTEAFF. CDR3 DNA sequence: TGTGCCAGCAATCCACGAAAAAAAACGACAGGGAACACTGAAGCTTTCTTT.

This clonotype turned up a few times. The rearrangement links TRBV6-1 to TRBJ1-5; TRBD1 aligns across 8 bases. V was pared by 5 bases and J by 3 bases, with 9 bases of the junction left unmatched. In germline, CDR1 is MNHNS, CDR2 SASEGT. This CDR3 spans 16 amino acids. CDR3: CASSRGQARDNQPQHF. The CDR3 bases are TGTGCCAGCAGTAGGGGACAGGCAAGAGACAATCAGCCCCAGCATTTT.

This clonotype came up a few times. J is TRBJ1-5 and V is TRBV15, with D tentatively TRBD1 (6 bases). The CDR3 has 15 residues. Trimming pared 3 bases from V and 0 bases from J, leaving 9 bases between. Germline V gives CDR1 LNHNV, CDR2 YYDKDF (reference sequence). In DNA, the CDR3 is TGTGCCACCAGCAGGGACAGACATAGCAATCAGCCCCAGCATTTT. It encodes CATSRDRHSNQPQHF.

The chain is built from TRBV12-3 or TRBV12-4 and TRBJ1-6; 8 bases are a match to TRBD1. After removal of 2 bases from V and 6 bases from J, the junction contained 0 bases not matched to a gene. The CDR3 consists of 14 residues. In DNA, the CDR3 is TGTGCCAGCAGTTTAACAGGGGGTAATTCACCCCTCCACTTT. This sequence encodes CASSLTGGNSPLHF.

This clonotype has just a few counts. V gene TRBV21-1 combines with J gene TRBJ2-1; the D call in the table, TRBD1, was not verified against the DNA. TRBV21-1 is assigned pseudogene status. The CDR3 has 15 residues. In DNA, the CDR3 is TGTGCCAGTCCGGCCCCCAGCGCAAATTACAATGAGCAGTTCTTC. Its translation: CASPAPSANYNEQFF.

In its sample, this clonotype was seen a few times. V gene TRBV6-1 combines with J gene TRBJ1-6; the D is unclear. The CDR3 is 15 amino acids. Germline CDR1 is MNHNS and CDR2 is SASEGT. Trimming stripped 4 bases from V and 7 bases from J, with 14 bases between. CDR3 residues: CASSGGPAGNSPLHF. Here the CDR3 DNA reads TGTGCCAGCAGTGGTGGACCCGCCGGCAATTCACCCCTCCACTTT.

V and J are TRBV6-1 and TRBJ2-6; 9 bases are a match to TRBD1. Germline V gene sequence: CDR1 MNHNS, CDR2 SASEGT. Trimming removed 0 bases from V and 5 bases from J; junction bases left unmatched: 2. The CDR3 is made up of 16 amino acids. CDR3 in DNA: TGTGCCAGCAGTGAAGCCGGGACAGGGTGGGCCAACGTCCTGACTTTC. Residues: CASSEAGTGWANVLTF.

V is TRBV5-4 and J is TRBJ2-2, with TRBD1 as a possible D gene (5 bases). V lost 0 bases, J lost 0 bases, and 9 bases lay in between. This CDR3 has 16 amino acids. CDR1 is SGHNT and CDR2 is YYREEE in the germline V gene (reference sequence). CDR3 DNA: TGTGCCAGCAGCTTGGTATCAGGGTCGAACACCGGGGAGCTGTTTTTT. The encoded protein is CASSLVSGSNTGELFF.

The V gene is TRBV5-4, the J gene TRBJ1-1; D is uncertain. Germline loops: CDR1 SGHNT, CDR2 YYREEE (reference sequence). This CDR3 has 13 residues. V was clipped by 0 bases and J by 7 bases, with 10 bases between them. CDR3 region: CASSLGVGFEAFF. The CDR3 DNA reads TGTGCCAGCAGCTTGGGTGTTGGGTTTGAAGCTTTCTTT. The complete variable domain, with remaining parts taken from reference TRBV5-4 and TRBJ1-1, reads ETGVTQSPTHLIKTRGQQVTLRCSSQSGHNTVSWYQQALGQGPQFIFQYYREEENGRGNFPPRFSGLQFPNYSSELNVNALELDDSALYLCASSLGVGFEAFFGQGTRLTVV.